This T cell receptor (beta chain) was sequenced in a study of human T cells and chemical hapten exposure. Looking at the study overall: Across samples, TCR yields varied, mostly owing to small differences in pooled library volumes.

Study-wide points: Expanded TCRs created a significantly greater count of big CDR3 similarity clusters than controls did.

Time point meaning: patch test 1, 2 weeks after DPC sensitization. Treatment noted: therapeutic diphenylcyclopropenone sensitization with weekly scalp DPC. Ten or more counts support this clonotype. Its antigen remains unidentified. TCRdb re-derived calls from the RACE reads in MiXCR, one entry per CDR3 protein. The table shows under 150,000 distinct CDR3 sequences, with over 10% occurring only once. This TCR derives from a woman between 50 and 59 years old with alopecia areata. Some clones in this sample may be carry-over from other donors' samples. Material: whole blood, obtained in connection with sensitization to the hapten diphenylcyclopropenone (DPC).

CDR3 amino acids: CALNLGRGYTF. In DNA, the CDR3 is TGTGCCCTGAATTTAGGCCGGGGCTACACCTTC. V and J are TRBV28 and TRBJ1-2; D gene ambiguous. From germline, CDR1 is MDHEN and CDR2 SYDVKM. The CDR3 runs to 11 residues. Trimming removed 11 bases at V and 8 bases at J, with 15 bases between.